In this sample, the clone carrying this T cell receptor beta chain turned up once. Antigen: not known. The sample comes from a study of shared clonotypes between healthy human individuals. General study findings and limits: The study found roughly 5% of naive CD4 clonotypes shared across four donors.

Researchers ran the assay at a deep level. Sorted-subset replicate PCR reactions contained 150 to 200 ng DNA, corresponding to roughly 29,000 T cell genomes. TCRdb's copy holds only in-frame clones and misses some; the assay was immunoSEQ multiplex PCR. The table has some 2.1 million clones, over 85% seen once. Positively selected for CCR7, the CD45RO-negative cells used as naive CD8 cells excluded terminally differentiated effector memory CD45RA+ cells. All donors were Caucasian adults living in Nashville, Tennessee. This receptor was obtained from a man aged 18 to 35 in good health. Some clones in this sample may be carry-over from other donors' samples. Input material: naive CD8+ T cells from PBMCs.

DNA of the CDR3: TGTGCCAGCAGTTTATGGGGTGGCTACACCTTC. Its translation is CASSLWGGYTF. V is TRBV28 and J is TRBJ1-2; D unresolved. Germline lookup yields CDR1 MDHEN and CDR2 SYDVKM. The CDR3 sequence is 11 residues long. V was clipped by 0 bases and J by 7 bases, with 3 bases between them.